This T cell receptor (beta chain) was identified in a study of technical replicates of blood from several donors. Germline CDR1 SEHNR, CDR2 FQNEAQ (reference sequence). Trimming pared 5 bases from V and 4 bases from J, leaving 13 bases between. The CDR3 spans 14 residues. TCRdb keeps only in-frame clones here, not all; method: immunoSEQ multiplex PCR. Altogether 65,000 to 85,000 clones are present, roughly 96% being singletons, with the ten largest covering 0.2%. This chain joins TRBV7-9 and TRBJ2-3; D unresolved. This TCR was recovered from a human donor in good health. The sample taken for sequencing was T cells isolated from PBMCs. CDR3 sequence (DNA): TGTGCCAGCAGCCCTAAACGAGATCCAGATACGCAGTATTTT. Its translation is CASSPKRDPDTQYF.